Listed below are T cell receptor beta chains from one sample, sequenced in a study of T cell responses to AZD1222 COVID-19 vaccine. The table came from immunoSEQ multiplex PCR; TCRdb's copy has only in-frame clones and leaves some out. The sample lists roughly 150,000 clones, 87% occurring once. Sequenced material: peripheral blood, taken 28 days after the second AZD1222 dose. The receptors come from an adult who received the AZD1222 COVID-19 vaccine. The CDR3 runs from the conserved cysteine through the conserved F or W. A D gene is named only where the DNA matches it firmly. A clone size is listed for some rows: how often the clone was seen (once, few, many), or a class if it is expanded.

d_gene | j_gene | abundance | v_gene | CDR3nt | CDR3aa
TRBD2 | TRBJ2-1 | NA | TRBV2 | TGTGCCAGCAGTGAGAGACTAGCTTTGAAGCAGTTCTTC | CASSERLALKQFF
TRBD1 | TRBJ1-2 | NA | TRBV19 | TGTGCCAGTACCTCCGGAGGACAGGGGGCCCCAAGGATCTATGGCTACACCTTC | CASTSGGQGAPRIYGYTF
NA | TRBJ2-7 | NA | TRBV5-1 | TGCGCCAGCAGCATGACGGGGAGCTCCTACGAGCAGTACTTC | CASSMTGSSYEQYF
NA | TRBJ2-3 | once | TRBV15 | TGTGCCACCAGCGCCCCCCCAGGGACCTCAGATACGCAGTATTTT | CATSAPPGTSDTQYF
NA | TRBJ2-5 | NA | TRBV5-1 | TGCGCCAGCAGCTTTGGAGGCCCGGCGGGAGAGACCCAGTACTTC | CASSFGGPAGETQYF
NA | TRBJ2-7 | NA | TRBV20-1 | TGCAGTGCTAGTACCGAGCAGTACTTC | CSASTEQYF
TRBD2 | TRBJ2-3 | few | TRBV7-3 | TGTGCCAGCAGCTTAACCCGACTAGCGGGAGGAGATACGCAGTATTTT | CASSLTRLAGGDTQYF
TRBD1 | TRBJ1-6 | once | TRBV6-5 | TGTGCCAGCAGTTTGGACAGGGGCCATAATTCACCCCTCCACTTT | CASSLDRGHNSPLHF
NA | TRBJ1-2 | NA | TRBV5-5 | TGTGCCAGCAGCTTGGGGGCTGACAGTCGGGGCTACACCTTC | CASSLGADSRGYTF
TRBD2 | TRBJ2-5 | NA | TRBV29-1 | TGCAGCGTGACAGCGGGAGTAGAGACCCAGTACTTC | CSVTAGVETQYF
NA | TRBJ2-7 | NA | TRBV7-2 | TGTGCCAGCAGCCAAGACTACGAGCAGTACTTC | CASSQDYEQYF
NA | TRBJ2-4 | NA | TRBV12-2 | TGTGCAAGTCGCTTAGCCCCAGGGCAGAACAAAAACATTCAGTACTTC | CASRLAPGQNKNIQYF
NA | TRBJ1-4 | few | TRBV5-1 | TGCGCCAGCAGCGCTAACGGGCAGTCGAGTGAAAAACTGTTTTTT | CASSANGQSSEKLFF
NA | TRBJ1-1 | NA | TRBV21-1 | TGTGCCAGCAGCAAATCCGGGGGGGACACTGAAGCTTTCTTT | CASSKSGGDTEAFF
NA | TRBJ2-7 | NA | TRBV6-5 | TGTGCCAGCAGTTACTCGGGGGGCTCCTACGAGCAGTACTTC | CASSYSGGSYEQYF
NA | TRBJ2-6 | NA | TRBV29-1 | TGCAGCGTTGGAATCTCTGGGGCCAACGTCCTGACTTTC | CSVGISGANVLTF
NA | TRBJ1-4 | NA | TRBV7-9 | TGTGCCAGCAGCCCAAGACAGCATGAAAAACTGTTTTTT | CASSPRQHEKLFF
TRBD1 | TRBJ2-2 | NA | TRBV5-1 | TGCGCCAGCAGCTCGACAGGGGGCGATTTAGGGGAGCTGTTTTTT | CASSSTGGDLGELFF
NA | TRBJ1-1 | NA | TRBV7-2 | TGTGCCAGCAGCTCGGACAGCTGGCGCACTGAAGCTTTCTTT | CASSSDSWRTEAFF
TRBD2 | TRBJ2-7 | NA | TRBV11-2 | TGTGCCAGCAGCTTCGCGGGAGGTCGCGAGCAGTACTTC | CASSFAGGREQYF
NA | TRBJ1-2 | NA | TRBV15 | TGTGCCACCAGCAGAGATATAGGGGGAGGTGGCTACACCTTC | CATSRDIGGGGYTF
NA | TRBJ1-4 | NA | TRBV19 | TGTGCCAGTAGTATAGACAGCACGGGAGCAACTAATGAAAAACTGTTTTTT | CASSIDSTGATNEKLFF
TRBD1 | TRBJ1-1 | NA | TRBV19 | TGTGCCAGTAGTCCGACAAGGCCTTCCAGGGGGGCTTTCTTT | CASSPTRPSRGAFF
TRBD1 | TRBJ2-1 | NA | TRBV27 | TGTGCCAGCAGTTTAGTGGACAGGGGCCCCAATGAGCAGTTCTTC | CASSLVDRGPNEQFF
NA | TRBJ1-2 | NA | TRBV3-1/TRBV3-2 | TGTGCCAGCAGCCATCAGCCCGGGACTGCGGATGGCTACACCTTC | CASSHQPGTADGYTF
TRBD1 | TRBJ2-2 | NA | TRBV6-2/TRBV6-3 | TGTGCCAGCAGTTACGGCCTGCAGGGGGCGAACACCGGGGAGCTGTTTTTT | CASSYGLQGANTGELFF
TRBD2 | TRBJ2-7 | few | TRBV5-6 | TGTGCCAGCAGCTTTAGCGGGAGTTTACACGAGCAGTACTTC | CASSFSGSLHEQYF
NA | TRBJ2-1 | NA | TRBV2 | TGTGCCAGCAGTGGAGGTGGGAGAAGCGTCCACAATGAGCAGTTCTTC | CASSGGGRSVHNEQFF
TRBD1 | TRBJ2-1 | NA | TRBV5-5 | TGTGCCAGCAGCCCTGGGACAGGGAATGGGATTGAGCAGTTCTTC | CASSPGTGNGIEQFF
NA | TRBJ2-3 | NA | TRBV6-1 | TGTGCCAGCAGTGAAGCAGCGACCGGACATAGCACAGATACGCAGTATTTT | CASSEAATGHSTDTQYF
NA | TRBJ1-5 | NA | TRBV21-1 | TGTGCCAGCAGCAAAGTGGGTGTAGAGGGGGAGCCCCAGCATTTT | CASSKVGVEGEPQHF
TRBD1 | TRBJ2-1 | NA | TRBV30 | TGTGCCTGGAGTGTCGACAGGGTAAGGTTCTTC | CAWSVDRVRFF
NA | TRBJ2-1 | few | TRBV18 | TGTGCCAGCTCCACTAGGCTAGCGCGAGGACGTGAGCAGTTCTTC | CASSTRLARGREQFF
NA | TRBJ2-7 | NA | TRBV7-2 | TGTGCCAGCAGCTCCTCCCCATCCTACGAGCAGTACTTC | CASSSSPSYEQYF
NA | TRBJ2-7 | NA | TRBV7-8 | TGTGCCAGCAGCTTAGCGATTTTTCATGGGGAGGACAGTCAGTACTTC | CASSLAIFHGEDSQYF
NA | TRBJ2-7 | NA | TRBV20-1 | TGCAGTGCTAGTGGGCCAGGCCAAACGTTCTCCTACGAGCAGTACTTC | CSASGPGQTFSYEQYF
NA | TRBJ2-7 | NA | TRBV4-3 | TGCGCCAGCAGCCAAGATATAGGACGCGCTTCCCAGCAGTACTTC | CASSQDIGRASQQYF
NA | TRBJ1-2 | NA | TRBV19 | TGTGCCAGTAGTATAGACCCGTCGGGGGGCTACACCTTC | CASSIDPSGGYTF
TRBD2 | TRBJ2-2 | few | TRBV9 | TGTGCCAGCAGCGTAAGAGCGGGAGTGATTACCGGGGAGCTGTTTTTT | CASSVRAGVITGELFF
NA | TRBJ1-2 | few | TRBV28 | TGTGCCAGCAGTTTCCTCACCTATGGCTACACCTTC | CASSFLTYGYTF
NA | TRBJ2-1 | NA | TRBV19 | TGTGCCAGTAGTATAGTGGGACCCTACAATGAGCAGTTCTTC | CASSIVGPYNEQFF
NA | TRBJ1-2 | once | TRBV28 | TGTGCCAGCAGTTCCTTCCAAGGGGCAGGGAGGTATGGCTACACCTTC | CASSSFQGAGRYGYTF
TRBD2 | TRBJ2-1 | NA | TRBV7-3 | TGTGCCAGCAGCCCCAAAAGCGGGAGGGCCAGTGAGCAGTTCTTC | CASSPKSGRASEQFF
TRBD2 | TRBJ2-3 | NA | TRBV9 | TGTGCCAGCAGCCCGGAAATTGGAGGAGCTAGCGGGAGGGTCACAGATACGCAGTATTTT | CASSPEIGGASGRVTDTQYF
NA | TRBJ1-1 | NA | TRBV6-5 | TGTGCCAGCCGGCGGGCGGGGAACACTGAAGCTTTCTTT | CASRRAGNTEAFF
NA | TRBJ1-1 | NA | TRBV9 | TGTGCCAGCAGCGAGACAGGTTTGAACACTGAAGCTTTCTTT | CASSETGLNTEAFF
TRBD1 | TRBJ1-2 | NA | TRBV19 | TGTGCCAGTAGTCCCCCCCCTTACACAGGGGGCGATGGCTACACCTTC | CASSPPPYTGGDGYTF
TRBD2 | TRBJ2-3 | NA | TRBV4-1 | TGCGCCAGCAGCCAAGAATTAAGATTGGCGGGAGCGCTAGATACGCAGTATTTT | CASSQELRLAGALDTQYF
NA | TRBJ2-1 | few | TRBV4-1 | TGCGCCAGCAGCCAGGAGGGGGGAGCCTACAATGAGCAGTTCTTC | CASSQEGGAYNEQFF